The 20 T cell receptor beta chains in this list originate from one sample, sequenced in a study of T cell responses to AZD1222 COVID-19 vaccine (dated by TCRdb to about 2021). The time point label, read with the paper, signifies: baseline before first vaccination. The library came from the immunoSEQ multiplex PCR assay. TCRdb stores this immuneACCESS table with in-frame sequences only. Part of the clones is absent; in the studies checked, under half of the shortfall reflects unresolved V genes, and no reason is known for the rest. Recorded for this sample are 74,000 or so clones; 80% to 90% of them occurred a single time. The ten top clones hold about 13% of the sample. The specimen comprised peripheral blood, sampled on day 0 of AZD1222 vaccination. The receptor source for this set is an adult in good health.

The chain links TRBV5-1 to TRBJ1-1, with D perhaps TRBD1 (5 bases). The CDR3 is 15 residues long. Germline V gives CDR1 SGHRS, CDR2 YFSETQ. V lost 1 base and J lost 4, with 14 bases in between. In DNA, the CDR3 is TGCGCCAGCAGCTTGACGGGGGAATGGGGCACTGAAGCTTTCTTT. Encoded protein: CASSLTGEWGTEAFF.

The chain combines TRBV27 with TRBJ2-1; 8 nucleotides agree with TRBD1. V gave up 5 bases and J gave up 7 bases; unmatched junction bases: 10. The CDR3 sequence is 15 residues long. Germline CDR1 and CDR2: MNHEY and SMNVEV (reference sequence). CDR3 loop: CASSGQGGGENEQFF. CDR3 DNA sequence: TGTGCCAGCAGTGGACAGGGAGGAGGTGAGAATGAGCAGTTCTTC.

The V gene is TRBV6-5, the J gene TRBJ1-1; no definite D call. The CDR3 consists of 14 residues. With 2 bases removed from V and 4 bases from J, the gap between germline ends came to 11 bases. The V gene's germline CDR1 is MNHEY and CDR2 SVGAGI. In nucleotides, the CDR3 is TGTGCCAGCAGTTACGGGCTCCCCCCCACTGAAGCTTTCTTT. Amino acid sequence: CASSYGLPPTEAFF.

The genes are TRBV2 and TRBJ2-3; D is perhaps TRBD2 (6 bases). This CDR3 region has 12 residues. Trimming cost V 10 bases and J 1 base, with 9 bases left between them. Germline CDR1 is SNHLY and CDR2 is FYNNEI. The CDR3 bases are TGTGCCACCGGGGGAGGCACAGATACGCAGTATTTT. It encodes CATGGGTDTQYF.

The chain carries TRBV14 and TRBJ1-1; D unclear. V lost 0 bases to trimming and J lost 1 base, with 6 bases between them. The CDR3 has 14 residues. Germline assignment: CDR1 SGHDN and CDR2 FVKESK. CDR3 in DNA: TGTGCCAGCAGCCAAGACTACGGGAACACTGAAGCTTTCTTT. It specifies CASSQDYGNTEAFF.

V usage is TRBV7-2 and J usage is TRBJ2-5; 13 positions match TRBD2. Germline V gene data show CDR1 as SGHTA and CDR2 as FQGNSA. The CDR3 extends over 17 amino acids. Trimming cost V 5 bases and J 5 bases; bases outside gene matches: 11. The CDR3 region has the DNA TGTGCCAGCAGCGAAGGACTAGCGGGGGCCACCGGGGAGACCCAGTACTTC. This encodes CASSEGLAGATGETQYF. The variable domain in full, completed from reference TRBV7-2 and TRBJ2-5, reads GAGVSQSPSNKVTEKGKDVELRCDPISGHTALYWYRQSLGQGLEFLIYFQGNSAPDKSGLPSDRFSAERTGGSVSTLTIQRTQQEDSAVYLCASSEGLAGATGETQYFGPGTRLLVL.

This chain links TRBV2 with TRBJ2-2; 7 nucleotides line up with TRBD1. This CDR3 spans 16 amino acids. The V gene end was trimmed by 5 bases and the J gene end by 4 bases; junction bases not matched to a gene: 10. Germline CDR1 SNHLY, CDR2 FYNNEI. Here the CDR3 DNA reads TGTGCCAGCAGTTTACAGGGGTTGCGGAGCACCGGGGAGCTGTTTTTT. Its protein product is CASSLQGLRSTGELFF.

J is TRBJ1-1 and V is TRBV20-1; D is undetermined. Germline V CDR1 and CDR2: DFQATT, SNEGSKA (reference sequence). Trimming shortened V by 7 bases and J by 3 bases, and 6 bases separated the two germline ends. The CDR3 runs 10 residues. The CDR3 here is CSVWDTEAFF. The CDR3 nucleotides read TGCAGTGTCTGGGACACTGAAGCTTTCTTT.

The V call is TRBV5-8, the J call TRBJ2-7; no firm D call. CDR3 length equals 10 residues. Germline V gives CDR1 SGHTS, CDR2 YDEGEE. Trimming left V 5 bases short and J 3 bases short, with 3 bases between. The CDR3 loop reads CASRIYEQYF. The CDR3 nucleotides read TGTGCCAGCAGAATCTACGAGCAGTACTTC.

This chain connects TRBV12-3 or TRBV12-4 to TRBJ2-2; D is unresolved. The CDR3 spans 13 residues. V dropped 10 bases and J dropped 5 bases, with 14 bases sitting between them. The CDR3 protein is CATTSRRTGELFF. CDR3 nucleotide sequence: TGTGCCACCACCTCGCGGCGGACCGGGGAGCTGTTTTTT.

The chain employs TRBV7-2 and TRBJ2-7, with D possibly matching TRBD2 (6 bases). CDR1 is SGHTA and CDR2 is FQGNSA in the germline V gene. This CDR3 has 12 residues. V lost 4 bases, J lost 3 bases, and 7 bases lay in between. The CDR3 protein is CASSSTSYEQYF. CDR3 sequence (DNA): TGTGCCAGCAGCTCGACTAGCTACGAGCAGTACTTC.

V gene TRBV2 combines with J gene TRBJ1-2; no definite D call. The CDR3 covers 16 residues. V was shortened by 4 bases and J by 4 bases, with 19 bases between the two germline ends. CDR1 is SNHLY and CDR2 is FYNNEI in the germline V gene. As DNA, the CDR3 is TGTGCCAGCAGTGCCGGGCAGCCCATCCTGGGCTATGGCTACACCTTC. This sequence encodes CASSAGQPILGYGYTF.

The CDR3 reads CASSESGQGNQPQHF. Written as DNA, the CDR3 is TGTGCCAGCAGTGAATCAGGGCAGGGGAATCAGCCCCAGCATTTT. The chain joins TRBV25-1 to TRBJ1-5; a possible D gene is TRBD1 (6 bases). CDR3 length: 15 amino acids. The germline V gene encodes CDR1 MGHDK and CDR2 SYGVNS. Trimming removed 1 base at V and 4 bases at J, with 11 bases between.

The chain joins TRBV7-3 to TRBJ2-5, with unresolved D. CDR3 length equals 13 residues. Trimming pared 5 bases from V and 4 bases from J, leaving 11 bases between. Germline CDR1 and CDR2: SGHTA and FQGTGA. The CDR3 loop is CASSVSGRETQYF. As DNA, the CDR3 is TGTGCCAGCAGCGTGAGTGGAAGAGAGACCCAGTACTTC.

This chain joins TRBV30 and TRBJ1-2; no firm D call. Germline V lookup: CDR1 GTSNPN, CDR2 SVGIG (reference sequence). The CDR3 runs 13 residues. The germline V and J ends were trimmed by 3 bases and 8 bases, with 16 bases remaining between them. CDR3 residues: CAWSTSGLRGYTF. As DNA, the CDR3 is TGTGCCTGGAGCACCTCCGGCCTCCGCGGCTACACCTTC.

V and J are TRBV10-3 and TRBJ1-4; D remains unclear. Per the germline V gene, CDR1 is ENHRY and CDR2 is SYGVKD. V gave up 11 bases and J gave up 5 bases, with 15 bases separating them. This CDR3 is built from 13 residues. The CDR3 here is CAAKAWENEKLFF. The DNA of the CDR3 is TGTGCCGCCAAGGCGTGGGAGAATGAAAAACTGTTTTTT.

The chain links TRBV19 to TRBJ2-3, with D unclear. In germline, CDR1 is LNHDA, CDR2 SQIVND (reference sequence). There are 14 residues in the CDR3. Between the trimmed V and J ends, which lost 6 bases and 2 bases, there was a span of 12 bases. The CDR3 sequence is CASSLGPNTDTQYF. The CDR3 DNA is TGTGCCAGTAGCCTAGGCCCTAACACAGATACGCAGTATTTT.

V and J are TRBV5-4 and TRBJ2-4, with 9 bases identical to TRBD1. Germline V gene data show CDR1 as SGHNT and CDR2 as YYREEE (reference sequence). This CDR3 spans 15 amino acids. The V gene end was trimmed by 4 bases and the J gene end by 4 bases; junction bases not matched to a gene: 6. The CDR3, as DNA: TGTGCCAGCAGCCCCAACAGGGGGCTAAAAAACATTCAGTACTTC. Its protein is CASSPNRGLKNIQYF.

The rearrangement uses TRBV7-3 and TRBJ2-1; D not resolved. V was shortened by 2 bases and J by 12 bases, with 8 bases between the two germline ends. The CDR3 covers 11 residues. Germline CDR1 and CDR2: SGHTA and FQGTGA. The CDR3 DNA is TGTGCCAGCAGCTTAGACTCACGGCAGTTCTTC. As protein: CASSLDSRQFF.

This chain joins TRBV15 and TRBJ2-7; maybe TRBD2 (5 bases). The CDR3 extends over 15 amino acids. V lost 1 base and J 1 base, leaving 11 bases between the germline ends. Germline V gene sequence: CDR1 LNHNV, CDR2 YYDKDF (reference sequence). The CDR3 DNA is TGTGCCACCAGCAGAGGAGGGCAGTCTTCCTACGAGCAGTACTTC. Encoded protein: CATSRGGQSSYEQYF.